These 5 T cell receptor beta chains were sequenced from one sample in a study of CD8+ T cells in alopecia areata. The authors extracted RNA and reverse transcribed it into cDNA as the sequencing template. Data came from immunoSEQ multiplex PCR; TCRdb stores just in-frame clones and leaves some out. The repertoire has approximately 180,000 clones, approximately 52% of them found once; the top ten carry 16%. The treatment was: oral pan-JAK inhibitor, 5-10 mg twice daily. This specimen consisted of CD4+ T cells sorted from blood, obtained at approximately week 61, from a patient treated with tofacitinib. Receptor source: a human donor with alopecia areata.

The sample holds a few counts of this clone. The rearrangement joins TRBV6-5 to TRBJ2-7, with TRBD1 matching over 10 bases. Unmatched junction bases numbered 4, after V lost 2 bases and J lost 6 bases. The CDR3 covers 14 residues. Looked up from germline, CDR1 is MNHEY and CDR2 is SVGAGI. The CDR3 reads CASSYRTGGGEQYF. The CDR3 bases are TGTGCCAGCAGTTACCGGACAGGGGGAGGCGAGCAGTACTTC.

The table lists this clone with a count of one. The sample carries other DNA sequences with the same CDR3. V is TRBV30 and J is TRBJ1-2, with D unresolved. V was pared by 3 bases and J by 2 bases, with 7 bases between. There are 12 residues in the CDR3. CDR1 GTSNPN and CDR2 SVGIG come from the germline V gene (reference sequence). Here the CDR3 reads CAWSDGNYGYTF. The CDR3 region has the DNA TGTGCCTGGAGCGACGGAAACTATGGCTACACCTTC.

The table lists this clone with a few counts. The chain has TRBV5-1 and TRBJ2-5, with TRBD1 identical over 7 bases. The CDR3 spans 16 residues. Germline CDR1 reads SGHRS; CDR2 reads YFSETQ. V was pared by 4 bases and J by 5 bases, with 14 bases of the junction left unmatched. The CDR3 reads CASSLKGQSGRETQYF. DNA for the CDR3: TGCGCCAGCAGCCTGAAGGGACAGAGCGGTAGGGAGACCCAGTACTTC.

This clone was detected once. This chain joins TRBV27 and TRBJ1-2; TRBD1 is a possible D gene (5 bases). The CDR3 sequence is 14 residues long. The germline V and J ends were trimmed by 0 bases and 4 bases, with 9 bases remaining between them. Germline CDR1 MNHEY, CDR2 SMNVEV (reference sequence). As DNA, the CDR3 is TGTGCCAGCAGTTTATCGGCAGGGAGCTATGGCTACACCTTC. Its protein is CASSLSAGSYGYTF.

The chain employs TRBV5-4 and TRBJ2-7; 9 positions match TRBD1. Germline V gene lookup returns CDR1 SGHNT and CDR2 YYREEE (reference sequence). J lost 5 bases, V lost 3 bases, and 9 bases had no gene match. The CDR3 sequence is 15 residues long. Here the CDR3 reads CASSSRDRDFHEQYF. In DNA, the CDR3 is TGTGCCAGCAGCTCCCGGGACAGGGACTTCCACGAGCAGTACTTC.